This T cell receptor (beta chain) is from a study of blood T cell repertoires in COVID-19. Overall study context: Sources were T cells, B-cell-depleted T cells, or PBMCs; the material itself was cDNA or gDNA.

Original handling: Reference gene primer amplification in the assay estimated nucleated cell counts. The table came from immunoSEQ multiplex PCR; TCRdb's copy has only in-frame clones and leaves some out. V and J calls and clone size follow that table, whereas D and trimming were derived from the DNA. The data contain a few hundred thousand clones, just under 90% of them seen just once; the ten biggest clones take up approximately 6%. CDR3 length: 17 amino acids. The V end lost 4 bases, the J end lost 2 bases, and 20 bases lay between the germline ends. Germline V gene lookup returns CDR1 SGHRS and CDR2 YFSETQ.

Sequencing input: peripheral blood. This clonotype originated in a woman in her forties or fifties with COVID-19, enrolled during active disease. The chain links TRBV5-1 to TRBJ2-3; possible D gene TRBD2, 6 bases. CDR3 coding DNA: TGCGCCAGCAGCCTAATTCCGGGGACTCGATACACAGATACGCAGTATTTT. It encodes CASSLIPGTRYTDTQYF.